This is a list of T cell receptor beta chains from one sample in a study of blood T cell repertoires in COVID-19. The repertoire was sequenced with immunoSEQ multiplex PCR; TCRdb's copy has only in-frame clones and lacks some. Here the sample spans 200,000 to 250,000 clones, around 86% being singletons. Sequenced sample: peripheral blood. The receptors shown here come from a man aged 60 to 69 who had recovered from COVID-19. The CDR3 runs from the conserved cysteine through the conserved F or W. The order of the fields is V gene, J gene, D gene, clone size, CDR3 DNA, CDR3 protein. The D gene is left open where the match is weak. Only part of the rows carry a size: once, few, many, or a class if the clone is expanded.

v_call: TRBV6-4; j_call: TRBJ2-3; d_call: NA; clone_size: NA; cdr3_nt: TGTGCCAGCAGTGACTCCTGGCCGGGGACAATCCGTAGCACAGATACGCAGTATTTT; cdr3_aa: CASSDSWPGTIRSTDTQYF
v_call: TRBV6-2/TRBV6-3; j_call: TRBJ2-6; d_call: TRBD1; clone_size: NA; cdr3_nt: TGTGCCAGCAGTTACCCATGGACAGGGAAACCTGGGGCCAACGTCCTGACTTTC; cdr3_aa: CASSYPWTGKPGANVLTF
v_call: TRBV28; j_call: TRBJ1-2; d_call: NA; clone_size: NA; cdr3_nt: TGTGCCAGCAGTTTGAGTTTTCGGGAGGCTGGCTACACCTTC; cdr3_aa: CASSLSFREAGYTF
v_call: TRBV4-2; j_call: TRBJ2-2; d_call: TRBD2; clone_size: NA; cdr3_nt: TGTGCCAGCAGCCGCCAGACCCCGACTAGCGGGAGCACCGGGGAGCTGTTTTTT; cdr3_aa: CASSRQTPTSGSTGELFF
v_call: TRBV19; j_call: TRBJ1-6; d_call: TRBD1; clone_size: NA; cdr3_nt: TGTGCCAGTAGTCCTCCGGGACAGGGTAATTCACCCCTCCACTTT; cdr3_aa: CASSPPGQGNSPLHF
v_call: TRBV6-1; j_call: TRBJ1-2; d_call: NA; clone_size: NA; cdr3_nt: TGTGCCAGCAGTGAGATCCCAGGGGATGGCTACACCTTC; cdr3_aa: CASSEIPGDGYTF
v_call: TRBV12-3/TRBV12-4; j_call: TRBJ1-2; d_call: NA; clone_size: NA; cdr3_nt: TGTGCCAGCTCTAGGGGTATCGACTATGGCTACACCTTC; cdr3_aa: CASSRGIDYGYTF
v_call: TRBV6-5; j_call: TRBJ1-1; d_call: NA; clone_size: NA; cdr3_nt: TGTGCCAGCAGTCCCCCAGGAAGCACTGAAGCTTTCTTT; cdr3_aa: CASSPPGSTEAFF
v_call: TRBV4-1; j_call: TRBJ2-3; d_call: TRBD1; clone_size: NA; cdr3_nt: TGCGCCAGCAGCCAAGAGGGGGACAGAGCTAGCACAGATACGCAGTATTTT; cdr3_aa: CASSQEGDRASTDTQYF
v_call: TRBV6-2/TRBV6-3; j_call: TRBJ2-7; d_call: NA; clone_size: NA; cdr3_nt: TGTGCCAGCAGTTTTCGGGACACCTACTACGAGCAGTACTTC; cdr3_aa: CASSFRDTYYEQYF
v_call: TRBV7-9; j_call: TRBJ2-3; d_call: NA; clone_size: NA; cdr3_nt: TGTGCCAGCAGCTTAGTAAGCGCGTTGAGCACAGATACGCAGTATTTT; cdr3_aa: CASSLVSALSTDTQYF
v_call: TRBV4-1; j_call: TRBJ2-3; d_call: NA; clone_size: NA; cdr3_nt: TGCGCCAGCAGCCTAGGCACAGATACGCAGTATTTT; cdr3_aa: CASSLGTDTQYF
v_call: TRBV25-1; j_call: TRBJ2-1; d_call: NA; clone_size: NA; cdr3_nt: TGCGGGAGCGGATCCTACAATGAGCAGTTCTTC; cdr3_aa: CGSGSYNEQFF
v_call: TRBV28; j_call: TRBJ1-6; d_call: NA; clone_size: once; cdr3_nt: TGTGCCAGCAGCCGCACAACCCTCCACTTT; cdr3_aa: CASSRTTLHF
v_call: TRBV15; j_call: TRBJ2-7; d_call: NA; clone_size: NA; cdr3_nt: TGTGCCACCAGCAGAGATGTACAGGCCATCCCCTACGAGCAGTACTTC; cdr3_aa: CATSRDVQAIPYEQYF
v_call: TRBV29-1; j_call: TRBJ1-5; d_call: TRBD1; clone_size: NA; cdr3_nt: TGCAGCGTTAAGACAGGGGGCGGGAATCAGCCCCAGCATTTT; cdr3_aa: CSVKTGGGNQPQHF
v_call: TRBV6-5; j_call: TRBJ1-2; d_call: NA; clone_size: NA; cdr3_nt: TGTGCCAGCAACTACAGGCCCAACTATGGCTACACCTTC; cdr3_aa: CASNYRPNYGYTF
v_call: TRBV7-2; j_call: TRBJ2-5; d_call: NA; clone_size: NA; cdr3_nt: TGTGCCAGCAGCTTAGTTCGGAGCAGCACACAAGAGACCCAGTACTTC; cdr3_aa: CASSLVRSSTQETQYF
v_call: TRBV14; j_call: TRBJ2-1; d_call: TRBD2; clone_size: once; cdr3_nt: TGTGCCAGCAGCCAGCAGCGGGGCTCCTACAATGAGCAGTTCTTC; cdr3_aa: CASSQQRGSYNEQFF
v_call: TRBV6-1; j_call: TRBJ2-5; d_call: NA; clone_size: NA; cdr3_nt: TGTGCCAGCAGAGTACCCGGGGTCCGGGAGACCCAGTACTTC; cdr3_aa: CASRVPGVRETQYF
v_call: TRBV6-2/TRBV6-3; j_call: TRBJ1-1; d_call: NA; clone_size: few; cdr3_nt: TGTGCCAGCAGTTCGACACCGCTGGCGGCTTTCTTT; cdr3_aa: CASSSTPLAAFF
v_call: TRBV9; j_call: TRBJ2-1; d_call: TRBD2; clone_size: NA; cdr3_nt: TGTGCCAGCAGCGTAGGGGTGGGACTAGGATTGAATGAGCAGTTCTTC; cdr3_aa: CASSVGVGLGLNEQFF
v_call: TRBV10-3; j_call: TRBJ2-7; d_call: NA; clone_size: NA; cdr3_nt: TGTGCCACCACAGGGTTCGACGAGCAGTACTTC; cdr3_aa: CATTGFDEQYF
v_call: TRBV27; j_call: TRBJ2-7; d_call: TRBD2; clone_size: NA; cdr3_nt: TGTGCCAGCAGTTTAATAGCGGGAGAGATTTACGAGCAGTACTTC; cdr3_aa: CASSLIAGEIYEQYF
v_call: TRBV2; j_call: TRBJ1-1; d_call: TRBD1; clone_size: NA; cdr3_nt: TGTGCCAGCAGTGTACAGGGGGGGGCTGAAGCTTTCTTT; cdr3_aa: CASSVQGGAEAFF
v_call: TRBV5-1; j_call: TRBJ2-2; d_call: NA; clone_size: NA; cdr3_nt: TGCGCCAGCAGCCCGACCCGGGGGTACACCGGGGAGCTGTTTTTT; cdr3_aa: CASSPTRGYTGELFF
v_call: TRBV5-8; j_call: TRBJ2-3; d_call: TRBD2; clone_size: NA; cdr3_nt: TGTGCCAGCAGCTCTAGCGGGGGCGGGGTAACGCAGTATTTT; cdr3_aa: CASSSSGGGVTQYF
v_call: TRBV29-1; j_call: TRBJ2-2; d_call: NA; clone_size: NA; cdr3_nt: TGCAGCGTTAGGACAAACACCGGGGAGCTGTTTTTT; cdr3_aa: CSVRTNTGELFF
v_call: TRBV6-5; j_call: TRBJ1-1; d_call: NA; clone_size: NA; cdr3_nt: TGTGCCAGCAGTTACGTCAGGGCAGGCCAAGCTTTCTTT; cdr3_aa: CASSYVRAGQAFF
v_call: TRBV7-8; j_call: TRBJ2-2; d_call: TRBD2; clone_size: NA; cdr3_nt: TGTGCCAGCAGCCGACTAGCGGGATCCGGGGAGCTGTTTTTT; cdr3_aa: CASSRLAGSGELFF
v_call: TRBV19; j_call: TRBJ1-4; d_call: NA; clone_size: NA; cdr3_nt: TGTGCCAGTAGTATTAGGGGACAATGGGAAAAACTGTTTTTT; cdr3_aa: CASSIRGQWEKLFF
v_call: TRBV3-1/TRBV3-2; j_call: TRBJ2-2; d_call: TRBD2; clone_size: NA; cdr3_nt: TGTGCCAGCAGCCTCGGACTAGCGGGGGGCCCCGGGGAGCTGTTTTTT; cdr3_aa: CASSLGLAGGPGELFF
v_call: TRBV28; j_call: TRBJ2-5; d_call: NA; clone_size: once; cdr3_nt: TGTGCCAGCAGAACTCAAGAGACCCAGTACTTC; cdr3_aa: CASRTQETQYF
v_call: TRBV4-3; j_call: TRBJ2-3; d_call: NA; clone_size: NA; cdr3_nt: TGCGCCAGCAGCCAAGATCGGGCGGGAAGCACAGATACGCAGTATTTT; cdr3_aa: CASSQDRAGSTDTQYF
v_call: TRBV19; j_call: TRBJ2-7; d_call: TRBD1; clone_size: NA; cdr3_nt: TGTGCCAGTAGTCGGGACAGGGGTGGCGAGCAGTACTTC; cdr3_aa: CASSRDRGGEQYF
v_call: TRBV27; j_call: TRBJ2-3; d_call: NA; clone_size: NA; cdr3_nt: TGTGCCAGCAGTTTCGGCGGGGATACGCAGTATTTT; cdr3_aa: CASSFGGDTQYF
v_call: TRBV3-1/TRBV3-2; j_call: TRBJ1-2; d_call: NA; clone_size: NA; cdr3_nt: TGTGCCAGCAGCCAAAGACAGCTTAACTATGGCTACACCTTC; cdr3_aa: CASSQRQLNYGYTF
v_call: TRBV7-3; j_call: TRBJ2-2; d_call: NA; clone_size: NA; cdr3_nt: TGTGCCAGCAGCATTCGGGAAGGTCCCGGGGAGCTGTTTTTT; cdr3_aa: CASSIREGPGELFF
v_call: TRBV29-1; j_call: TRBJ1-1; d_call: TRBD1; clone_size: NA; cdr3_nt: TGCAGCGCTGGGACAGGGGGGAACACTGAAGCTTTCTTT; cdr3_aa: CSAGTGGNTEAFF
v_call: TRBV5-1; j_call: TRBJ1-1; d_call: NA; clone_size: once; cdr3_nt: TGCGCCAGCAGCTTGAGTGGGGGGGCGCAAGGTTTCTTT; cdr3_aa: CASSLSGGAQGFF
v_call: TRBV19; j_call: TRBJ1-5; d_call: TRBD1; clone_size: many; cdr3_nt: TGTGCCAGTAGTATCTACAGGGGAGGTCAGCCCCAGCATTTT; cdr3_aa: CASSIYRGGQPQHF
v_call: TRBV19; j_call: TRBJ1-4; d_call: TRBD1; clone_size: NA; cdr3_nt: TGTGCCAGTAGTATTGGGACAGGACTAAAACTGTTTTTT; cdr3_aa: CASSIGTGLKLFF
v_call: TRBV3-1/TRBV3-2; j_call: TRBJ2-7; d_call: NA; clone_size: NA; cdr3_nt: TGTGCCAGCAGTCCAGGGTGGGAGCAGTACTTC; cdr3_aa: CASSPGWEQYF
v_call: TRBV10-2; j_call: TRBJ2-3; d_call: TRBD2; clone_size: once; cdr3_nt: TGCGCCAGCCAGCGGGATGGCAGGGCCGGAGATACGCAGTATTTT; cdr3_aa: CASQRDGRAGDTQYF
v_call: TRBV5-6; j_call: TRBJ2-3; d_call: NA; clone_size: NA; cdr3_nt: TGTGCCAGCAGCCCGGCGGGGAATACGCAGTATTTT; cdr3_aa: CASSPAGNTQYF
v_call: TRBV6-5; j_call: TRBJ1-1; d_call: TRBD1; clone_size: NA; cdr3_nt: TGTGCCAGCAGTACCGGACAGGGGGCTAGCACTGAAGCTTTCTTT; cdr3_aa: CASSTGQGASTEAFF
v_call: TRBV15; j_call: TRBJ1-2; d_call: NA; clone_size: NA; cdr3_nt: TGTGCCACCAGCAGAGGAGACGACAGTCGGATCAGTTATGGCTACACCTTC; cdr3_aa: CATSRGDDSRISYGYTF
v_call: TRBV5-4; j_call: TRBJ2-7; d_call: TRBD1; clone_size: NA; cdr3_nt: TGTGCCAGCAGCTTGGGATGGGACAGGCTAACCTACGAGCAGTACTTC; cdr3_aa: CASSLGWDRLTYEQYF
v_call: TRBV27; j_call: TRBJ1-1; d_call: TRBD1; clone_size: NA; cdr3_nt: TGTGCCAGCAGTTTAGGTCGACAGGGTCTTTGGATGAACACTGAAGCTTTCTTT; cdr3_aa: CASSLGRQGLWMNTEAFF
v_call: TRBV5-6; j_call: TRBJ1-2; d_call: TRBD1; clone_size: once; cdr3_nt: TGTGCCAGCAGGCAAGACAGGGTGGCCTATGGCTACACCTTC; cdr3_aa: CASRQDRVAYGYTF
v_call: TRBV19; j_call: TRBJ2-1; d_call: TRBD2; clone_size: NA; cdr3_nt: TGTGCCAGTAGTGTAGTAGCGGGAGGACCCTACAATGAGCAGTTCTTC; cdr3_aa: CASSVVAGGPYNEQFF
v_call: TRBV6-1; j_call: TRBJ2-7; d_call: NA; clone_size: NA; cdr3_nt: TGTGCCAGCAGTGAAGCGGGGAGGACAGGACGGGCCGAGCAGTACTTC; cdr3_aa: CASSEAGRTGRAEQYF
v_call: TRBV2; j_call: TRBJ2-5; d_call: TRBD1; clone_size: NA; cdr3_nt: TGTGCCAGCATCAGGGACAGCCAAGAGACCCAGTACTTC; cdr3_aa: CASIRDSQETQYF
v_call: TRBV7-9; j_call: TRBJ2-1; d_call: TRBD2; clone_size: NA; cdr3_nt: TGTGCCAGCAGTCCTCCCCCTTTAGCACTAGCGGGAAGCCTGCATGAGCAGTTCTTC; cdr3_aa: CASSPPPLALAGSLHEQFF